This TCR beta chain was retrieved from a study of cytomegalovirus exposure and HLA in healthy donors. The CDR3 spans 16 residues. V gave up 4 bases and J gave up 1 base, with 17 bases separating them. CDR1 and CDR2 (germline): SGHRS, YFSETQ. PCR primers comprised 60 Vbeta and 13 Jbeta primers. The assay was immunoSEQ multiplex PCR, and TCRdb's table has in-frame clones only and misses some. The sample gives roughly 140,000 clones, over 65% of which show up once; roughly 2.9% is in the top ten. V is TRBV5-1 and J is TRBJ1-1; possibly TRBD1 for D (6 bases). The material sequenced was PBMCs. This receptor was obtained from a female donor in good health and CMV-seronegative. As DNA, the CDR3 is TGCGCCAGCAGCCCGATGGCGGGGGCGCGGAACACTGAAGCTTTCTTT. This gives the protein CASSPMAGARNTEAFF.